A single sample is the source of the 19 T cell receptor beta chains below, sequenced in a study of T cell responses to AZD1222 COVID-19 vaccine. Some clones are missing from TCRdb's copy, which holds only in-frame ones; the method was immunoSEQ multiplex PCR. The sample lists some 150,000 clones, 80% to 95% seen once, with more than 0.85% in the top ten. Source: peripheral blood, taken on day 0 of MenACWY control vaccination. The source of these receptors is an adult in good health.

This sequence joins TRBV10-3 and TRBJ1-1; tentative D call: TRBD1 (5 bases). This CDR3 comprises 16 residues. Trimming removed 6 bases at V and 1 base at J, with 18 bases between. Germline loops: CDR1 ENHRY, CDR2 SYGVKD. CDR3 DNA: TGTGCCATCAGCCCAGGGCGCGGCGGAGAGAACACTGAAGCTTTCTTT. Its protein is CAISPGRGGENTEAFF.

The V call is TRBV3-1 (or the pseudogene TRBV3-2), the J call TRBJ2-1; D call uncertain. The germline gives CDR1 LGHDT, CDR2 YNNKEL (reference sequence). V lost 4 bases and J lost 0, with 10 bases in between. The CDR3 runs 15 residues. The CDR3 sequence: CASSRGVVSYNEQFF. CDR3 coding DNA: TGTGCCAGCAGCCGAGGTGTTGTCTCCTACAATGAGCAGTTCTTC.

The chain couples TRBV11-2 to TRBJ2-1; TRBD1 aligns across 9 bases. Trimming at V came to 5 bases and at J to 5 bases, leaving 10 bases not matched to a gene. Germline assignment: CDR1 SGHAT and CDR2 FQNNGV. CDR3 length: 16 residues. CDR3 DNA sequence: TGTGCCAGCAGCCCAACCTCCGGGACAGGGAACAATGAGCAGTTCTTC. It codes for CASSPTSGTGNNEQFF.

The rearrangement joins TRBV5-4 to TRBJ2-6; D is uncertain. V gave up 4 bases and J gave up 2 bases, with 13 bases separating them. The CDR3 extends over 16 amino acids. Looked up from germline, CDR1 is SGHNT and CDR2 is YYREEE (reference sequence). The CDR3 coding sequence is TGTGCCAGCAGCCCTCGGACGGGCGCTGGGGCCAACGTCCTGACTTTC. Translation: CASSPRTGAGANVLTF.

This CDR3 reads CASSPGGGKNEQFF. CDR3 coding DNA: TGTGCCAGCAGCCCCGGTGGGGGAAAGAATGAGCAGTTCTTC. The chain is built from TRBV7-2 and TRBJ2-1; D may be TRBD1 or TRBD2 (5 bases each). Trimming left V 5 bases short and J 7 bases short, with 15 bases between. Germline V gives CDR1 SGHTA, CDR2 FQGNSA. CDR3 length: 14 residues.

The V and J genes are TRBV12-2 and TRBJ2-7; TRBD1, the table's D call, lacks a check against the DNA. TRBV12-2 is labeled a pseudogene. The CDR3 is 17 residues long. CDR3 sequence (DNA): TGTGCAAGTCGCTTAGCGGTGTTAGGGGCCGAAACCTACGAGCAGTACTTC. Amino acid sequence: CASRLAVLGAETYEQYF.

CDR3 protein: CASSYRGLAGELFF. CDR3 bases: TGTGCCAGCAGTTACCGCGGGTTAGCCGGGGAGCTGTTTTTT. The chain links TRBV6-2 or TRBV6-3 to TRBJ2-2; TRBD2 might be the D (5 bases). Germline lookup yields CDR1 MNHEY and CDR2 SVGEGT. The length of the CDR3 is 14 residues. V dropped 2 bases and J dropped 6 bases, with 10 bases sitting between them.

The CDR3 region has the DNA TGTGCCAGCAGTGTTCAGGGCACCACTGAAGCTTTCTTT. Translation: CASSVQGTTEAFF. This rearrangement joins TRBV27 to TRBJ1-1; tentatively, D is TRBD1 (5 bases). The length of the CDR3 is 13 residues. CDR1 and CDR2 from the germline V gene are MNHEY and SMNVEV (reference sequence). V was cut by 5 bases and J by 4 bases, with 11 bases left in between.

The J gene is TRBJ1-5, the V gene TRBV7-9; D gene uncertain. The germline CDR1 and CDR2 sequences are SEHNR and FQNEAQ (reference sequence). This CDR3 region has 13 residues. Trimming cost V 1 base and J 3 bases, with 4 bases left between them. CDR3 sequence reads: CASSLEHNQPQHF. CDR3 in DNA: TGTGCCAGCAGCTTAGAGCACAATCAGCCCCAGCATTTT.

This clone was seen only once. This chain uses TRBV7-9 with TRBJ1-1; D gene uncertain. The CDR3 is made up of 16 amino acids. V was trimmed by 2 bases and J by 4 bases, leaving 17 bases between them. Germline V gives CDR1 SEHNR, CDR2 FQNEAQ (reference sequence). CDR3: CASSLSGGRPATEAFF. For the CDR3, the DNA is TGTGCCAGCAGCTTAAGCGGCGGACGGCCGGCCACTGAAGCTTTCTTT.

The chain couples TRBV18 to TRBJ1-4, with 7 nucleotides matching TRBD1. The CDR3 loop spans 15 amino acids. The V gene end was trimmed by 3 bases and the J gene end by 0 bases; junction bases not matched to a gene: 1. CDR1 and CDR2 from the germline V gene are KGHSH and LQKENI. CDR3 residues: CASSPQGATNEKLFF. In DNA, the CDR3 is TGTGCCAGCTCACCCCAGGGGGCAACTAATGAAAAACTGTTTTTT.

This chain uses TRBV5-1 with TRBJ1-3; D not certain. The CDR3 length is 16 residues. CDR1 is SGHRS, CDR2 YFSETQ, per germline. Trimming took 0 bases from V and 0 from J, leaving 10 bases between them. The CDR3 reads CASSLENLASGNTIYF. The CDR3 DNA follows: TGCGCCAGCAGCTTGGAGAACCTCGCCTCTGGAAACACCATATATTTT.

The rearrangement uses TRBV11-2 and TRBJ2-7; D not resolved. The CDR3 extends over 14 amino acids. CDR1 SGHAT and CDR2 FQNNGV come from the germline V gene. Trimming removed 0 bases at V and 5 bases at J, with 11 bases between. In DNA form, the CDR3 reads TGTGCCAGCAGCTTAGATTGGAAAGGGAACGAGCAGTACTTC. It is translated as CASSLDWKGNEQYF. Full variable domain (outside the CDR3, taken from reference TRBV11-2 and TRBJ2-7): EAGVAQSPRYKIIEKRQSVAFWCNPISGHATLYWYQQILGQGPKLLIQFQNNGVVDDSQLPKDRFSAERLKGVDSTLKIQPAKLEDSAVYLCASSLDWKGNEQYFGPGTRLTVT.

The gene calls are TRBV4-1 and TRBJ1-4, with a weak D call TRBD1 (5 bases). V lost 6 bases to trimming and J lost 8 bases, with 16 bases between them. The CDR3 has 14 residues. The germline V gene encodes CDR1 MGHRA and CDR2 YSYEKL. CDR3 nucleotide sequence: TGCGCCAGCAGAAACCGTCGGGGCGAGGAAAAACTGTTTTTT. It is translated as CASRNRRGEEKLFF.

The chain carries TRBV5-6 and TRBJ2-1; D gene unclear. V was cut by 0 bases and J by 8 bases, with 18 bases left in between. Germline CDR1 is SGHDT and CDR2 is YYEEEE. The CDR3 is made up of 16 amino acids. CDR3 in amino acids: CASSLVSGSGSDEQFF. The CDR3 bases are TGTGCCAGCAGCTTGGTCAGTGGGTCGGGTTCGGATGAGCAGTTCTTC.

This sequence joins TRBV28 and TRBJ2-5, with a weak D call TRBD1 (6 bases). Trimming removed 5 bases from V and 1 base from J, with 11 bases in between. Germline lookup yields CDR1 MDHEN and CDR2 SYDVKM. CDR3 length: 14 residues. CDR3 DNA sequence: TGTGCCAGCAGTCAGATGGACAGCCAAGAGACCCAGTACTTC. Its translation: CASSQMDSQETQYF. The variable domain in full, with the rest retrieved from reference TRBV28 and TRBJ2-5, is DVKVTQSSRYLVKRTGEKVFLECVQDMDHENMFWYRQDPGLGLRLIYFSYDVKMKEKGDIPEGYSVSREKKERFSLILESASTNQTSMYLCASSQMDSQETQYFGPGTRLLVL.

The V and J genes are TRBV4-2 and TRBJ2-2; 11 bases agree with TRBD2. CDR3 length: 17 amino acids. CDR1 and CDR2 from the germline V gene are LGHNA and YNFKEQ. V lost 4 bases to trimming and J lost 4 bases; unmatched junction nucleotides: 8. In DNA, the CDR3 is TGTGCCAGCAGCCCGACGGGCGGGACTAGCGGCACCGGGGAGCTGTTTTTT. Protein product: CASSPTGGTSGTGELFF.

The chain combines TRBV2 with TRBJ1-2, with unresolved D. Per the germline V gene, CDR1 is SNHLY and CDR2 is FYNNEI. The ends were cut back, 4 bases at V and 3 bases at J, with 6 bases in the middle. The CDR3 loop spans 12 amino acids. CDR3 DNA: TGTGCCAGCAGTGCGGCGGACTATGGCTACACCTTC. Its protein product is CASSAADYGYTF. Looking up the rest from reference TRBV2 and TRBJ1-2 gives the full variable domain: EPEVTQTPSHQVTQMGQEVILRCVPISNHLYFYWYRQILGQKVEFLVSFYNNEISEKSEIFDDQFSVERPDGSNFTLKIRSTKLEDSAMYFCASSAADYGYTFGSGTRLTVV.

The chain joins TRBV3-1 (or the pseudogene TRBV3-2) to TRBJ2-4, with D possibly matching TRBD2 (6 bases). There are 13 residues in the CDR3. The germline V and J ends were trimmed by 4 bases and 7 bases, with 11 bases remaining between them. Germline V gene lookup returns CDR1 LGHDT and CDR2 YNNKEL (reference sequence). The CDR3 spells CASSPAAGNIQYF. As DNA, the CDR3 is TGTGCCAGCAGCCCCGCAGCGGGTAACATTCAGTACTTC.